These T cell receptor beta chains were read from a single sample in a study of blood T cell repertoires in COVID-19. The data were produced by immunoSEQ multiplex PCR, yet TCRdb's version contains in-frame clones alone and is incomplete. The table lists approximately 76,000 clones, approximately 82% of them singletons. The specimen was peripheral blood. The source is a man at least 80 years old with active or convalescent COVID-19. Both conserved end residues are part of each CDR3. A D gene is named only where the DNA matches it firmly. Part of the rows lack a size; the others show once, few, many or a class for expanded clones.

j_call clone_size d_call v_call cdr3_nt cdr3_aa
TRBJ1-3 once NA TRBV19 TGTGCCAGTAGTCCAGGGGACGGGGTCTTATTTGGAAACACCATATATTTT CASSPGDGVLFGNTIYF
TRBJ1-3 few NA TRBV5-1 TGCGCCAGCAGCAGCGACAGAACAAACACCATATATTTT CASSSDRTNTIYF
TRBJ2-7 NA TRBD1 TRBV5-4 TGTGCCAGTTGGGACAGCCTAAACCCCTACGAGCAGTACTTC CASWDSLNPYEQYF
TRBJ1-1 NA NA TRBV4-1 TGCGCCAGCAGCCTAACGGACTTGAACACTGAAGCTTTCTTT CASSLTDLNTEAFF
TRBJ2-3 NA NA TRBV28 TGTGCCAGCAGTTTATGGCGGGTAGATACGCAGTATTTT CASSLWRVDTQYF
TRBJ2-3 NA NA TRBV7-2 TGTGCCACCTTATGGGGGCCCACAGATACGCAGTATTTT CATLWGPTDTQYF
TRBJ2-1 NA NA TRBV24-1 TGTGCCACCAGGGACAGTTACAATGAGCAGTTCTTC CATRDSYNEQFF
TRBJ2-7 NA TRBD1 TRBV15 TGTGCCACCAGCAGACCGGGACAGGGACTAAGCGAGCAGTACTTC CATSRPGQGLSEQYF
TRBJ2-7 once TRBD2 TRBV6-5 TGTGCCAGCAGGGTTCGCGGGAGGGCTCTCTACGAGCAGTACTTC CASRVRGRALYEQYF
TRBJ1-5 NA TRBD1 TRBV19 TGTGCCAGTAGTAAACAGGGGGCACGACAGCCCCAGCATTTT CASSKQGARQPQHF
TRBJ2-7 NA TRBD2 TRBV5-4 TGTGCCAGCAGCCCGGGGACTACCGCACCGGACGAGCAGTACTTC CASSPGTTAPDEQYF
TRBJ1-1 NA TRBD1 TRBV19 TGTGCCAGTACGCCGCTAGGACAGGGTAGGGTTGACACTGAAGCTTTCTTT CASTPLGQGRVDTEAFF
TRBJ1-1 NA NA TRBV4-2 TGTGCCAGCAGCCCACTACAGGTACAGGGGAACACTGAAGCTTTCTTT CASSPLQVQGNTEAFF
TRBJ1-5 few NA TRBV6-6 TGTGCCAGCAGTTACCCCCGCAGGGATAGCAATCAGCCCCAGCATTTT CASSYPRRDSNQPQHF